Described below is a single TCR beta chain sequence and its context. This sample is part of a study of blood T cell repertoires in COVID-19. Libraries were prepared by immunoSEQ multiplex PCR; TCRdb keeps only in-frame clonotypes and omits some of them. The sample has about 98,000 clones; 70% to 90% are singletons. Germline-derived CDR1 and CDR2 are KGHSH and LQKENI. There are 14 residues in the CDR3. The V gene end was trimmed by 5 bases and the J gene end by 7 bases; junction bases not matched to a gene: 7. The chain recombines TRBV18 with TRBJ1-4; 7 bases are a match to TRBD1. The clonotype originates from a man in his sixties or seventies with acute or convalescent COVID-19. The sequenced material came from peripheral blood. The CDR3 sequence: CASSSTGRAEKLFF. The CDR3 nucleotides read TGTGCCAGCTCATCGACAGGGCGGGCTGAAAAACTGTTTTTT.